This T cell receptor beta chain emerged from a study of cytotoxic CD8 clonotypes in ibrutinib-treated CLL. Clones were read by immunoSEQ multiplex PCR, and TCRdb kept only the in-frame ones, dropping some. The repertoire holds about 68,000 clones, with around two thirds as singletons. The source of roughly 1.9 micrograms of genomic DNA for TCR beta libraries was cryopreserved PBMCs. The germline CDR1 and CDR2 sequences are SGHRS and YFSETQ. The V end was cut by 0 bases, the J end by 2 bases, with 12 bases between. The CDR3 extends over 16 amino acids. The V call is TRBV5-1, the J call TRBJ1-3; D possibly corresponds to TRBD1 (5 bases). The source material was PBMCs, sampled after 12 months of ibrutinib treatment. The sequence came from a human donor with chronic lymphocytic leukemia. The CDR3 spells CASSLAGTGAGNTIYF. CDR3 sequence (DNA): TGCGCCAGCAGCTTGGCCGGTACGGGGGCTGGAAACACCATATATTTT. Full variable domain (rest looked up from reference TRBV5-1 and TRBJ1-3): KAGVTQTPRYLIKTRGQQVTLSCSPISGHRSVSWYQQTPGQGLQFLFEYFSETQRNKGNFPGRFSGRQFSNSRSEMNVSTLELGDSALYLCASSLAGTGAGNTIYFGEGSWLTVV.